Given below is one T cell receptor (beta chain) in context. The germline V gene has CDR1 KGHSH and CDR2 LQKENI. The CDR3 runs 13 residues. For TCR beta, cDNA was produced by 5'RACE template switching with UMIs. TCRdb reanalyzed the 5' RACE reads, giving one entry per CDR3 protein sequence and no DNA. The record lists 300,000 to 500,000 distinct CDR3 sequences, of which the ten most abundant hold around 10%. These data come from a study of T cells expressing NK-cell markers. The TCR comes from a woman aged 50 to 60 in good health. Material for sequencing was blood T cells: a sorted CD56 or NKG2C T cell subset, CD4+ or CD8+ T cells, or bulk PBMC T cells (not recorded which). The chain has TRBV18 and TRBJ2-7. CDR3 region: CASSPQSSYEQYF.